This note documents a single T cell receptor beta chain sequence. It lacks a known antigen. No base quality values were provided; no much bigger clone lies one nucleotide off. This specimen belongs to a study of blood T cell repertoires in COVID-19 (dated by TCRdb to 2019 to 2021). Concerning the study at large: Samples from collaborators originated in the United States, Italy and Spain and spanned both the acute and convalescent phases of COVID-19. The material from the prospective study consisted of cDNA or gDNA derived from T cells, B-cell-depleted T cells, or PBMCs. Subjects who had been exposed to COVID-19, were actively infected with it, or had recovered from it provided the deeply sampled blood TCRbeta repertoires that made up the dataset. The repertoires were released in a freely available public database meant as a resource for research on the immune response to SARS-CoV-2. Samples were obtained from the ongoing ImmuneRACE study (first 160 participants) and from 1,254 subjects provided by 6 global collaborators. A de-identified subject ID, COVID-19 status, age in years and sex were almost always included in the sample metadata. Where HLA class I and class II types were available, the types were taken from metadata supplied by the sample provider, not from assay-based typing. The study at large found these results: The quantity of clinical and demographic metadata differed by source and by participant and was supplied without curation.

Via the germline V gene, CDR1 is SGHRS and CDR2 YFSETQ. From the cysteine through the phenylalanine, the CDR3 covers 14 amino acids. Only CDR3 DNA remains: 42 bases, in frame from the first base. V is clipped by 0 bases and J by 7 bases, and the sequence between their germline boundaries is 13 bases long. The immunoSEQ Assay, a bias-controlled multiplex PCR, was used to amplify TCRbeta CDR3 regions from genomic DNA. The authors' pipeline ran thus. The number of nucleated cells in each sample was estimated by amplification of reference gene primers within the assay. To quantify the absolute abundance of each unique TCRbeta CDR3 rearrangement, sequence reads were collapsed and filtered. For each sample, productive Simpson clonality was calculated as the square root of Simpson's diversity index across productive rearrangements. Entries here come from immuneACCESS through TCRdb and include only in-frame sequences with V and J called. Some clones fail to appear in such tables; in the studies checked, an unresolved V gene covers under half of the shortfall, and the cause of the remainder is unknown. From that table come the V and J calls and clone size; the DNA was used to work out D and trimming. This sample holds more than 250,000 clones; approximately 88% were observed only once. Roughly 6.3% of the sample is taken by the ten largest.

Enrolling through a virtual design, the prospective study's participants ranged in age from roughly 18 to 100 years and lived across roughly 23 United States geographic areas. In the prospective study, cohorts were assigned on the basis of participant-reported clinical history obtained from a screening survey and a study questionnaire. ImmuneRACE Cohort 3 recovered participants were defined by two consecutive negative NP/OP PCR tests, healthcare professional clearance, or symptom resolution. Mobile phlebotomists in the prospective study collected whole blood, serum and a nasopharyngeal or oropharyngeal swab from every participant. Additional blood draws and questionnaires over an approximately 2-month period could optionally be provided by prospective study participants. Before DNA extraction, prospective study blood samples were shipped either frozen or at room temperature.

The chain is made from TRBV5-1 and TRBJ2-5; matching of 6 bases hints at TRBD2 as the D gene. The TCR was taken from a woman in her thirties or forties who had recovered from COVID-19. Material for sequencing was PBMCs or T cells enriched from blood (not recorded which). The CDR3 corresponds to CASSLGGAEGTQYF. In nucleotides, the sequence is TGCGCCAGCAGCTTGGGCGGGGCCGAAGGGACCCAGTACTTC.